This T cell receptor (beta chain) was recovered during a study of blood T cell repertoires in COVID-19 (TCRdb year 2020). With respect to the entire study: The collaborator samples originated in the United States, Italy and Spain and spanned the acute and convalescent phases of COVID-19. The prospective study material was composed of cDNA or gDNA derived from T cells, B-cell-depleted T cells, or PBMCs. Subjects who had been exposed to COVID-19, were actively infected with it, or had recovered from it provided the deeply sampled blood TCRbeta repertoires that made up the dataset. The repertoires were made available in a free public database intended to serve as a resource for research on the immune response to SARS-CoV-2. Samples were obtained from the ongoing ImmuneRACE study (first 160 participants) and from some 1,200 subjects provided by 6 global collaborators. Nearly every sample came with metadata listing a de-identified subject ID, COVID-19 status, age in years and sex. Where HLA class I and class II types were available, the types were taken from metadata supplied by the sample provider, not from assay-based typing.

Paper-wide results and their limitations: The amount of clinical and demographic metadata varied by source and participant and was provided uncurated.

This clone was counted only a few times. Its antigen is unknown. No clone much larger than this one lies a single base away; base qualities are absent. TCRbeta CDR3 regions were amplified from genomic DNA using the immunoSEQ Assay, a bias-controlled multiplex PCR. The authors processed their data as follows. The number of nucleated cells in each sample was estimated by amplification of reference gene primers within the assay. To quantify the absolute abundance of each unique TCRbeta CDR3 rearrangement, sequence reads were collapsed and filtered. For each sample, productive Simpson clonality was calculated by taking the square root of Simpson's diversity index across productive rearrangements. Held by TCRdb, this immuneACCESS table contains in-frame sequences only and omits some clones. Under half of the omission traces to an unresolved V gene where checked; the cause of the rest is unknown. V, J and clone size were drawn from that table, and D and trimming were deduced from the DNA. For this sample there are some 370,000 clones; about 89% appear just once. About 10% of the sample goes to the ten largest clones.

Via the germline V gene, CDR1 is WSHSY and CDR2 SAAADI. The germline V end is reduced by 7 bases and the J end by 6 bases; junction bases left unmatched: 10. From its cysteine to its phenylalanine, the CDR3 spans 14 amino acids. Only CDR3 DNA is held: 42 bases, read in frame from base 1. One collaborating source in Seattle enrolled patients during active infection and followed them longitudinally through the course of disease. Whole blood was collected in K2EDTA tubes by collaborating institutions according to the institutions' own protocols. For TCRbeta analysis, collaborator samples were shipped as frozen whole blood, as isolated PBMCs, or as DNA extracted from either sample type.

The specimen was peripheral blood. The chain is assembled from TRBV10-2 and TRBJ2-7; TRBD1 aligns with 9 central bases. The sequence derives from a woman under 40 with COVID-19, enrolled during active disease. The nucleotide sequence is TGCGCCAGCACAACCGGGACAGGGATTGGCGAGCAGTACTTC. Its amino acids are CASTTGTGIGEQYF.